These 17 T cell receptor beta chains came from one sample sequenced in a study of cytomegalovirus exposure and HLA in healthy donors. PCR employed 60 Vbeta and 13 Jbeta primers. The data were produced by immunoSEQ multiplex PCR, yet TCRdb's version contains in-frame clones alone and is incomplete. Counted here are about 100,000 clones, approximately 76% occurring once; the ten biggest clones make up roughly 7%. Sequencing was done on a sample of PBMCs. The receptors here all came from a man aged 35-49 years in good health and CMV-seropositive.

The CDR3 here is CAISNKGLAETDTQYF. The CDR3 DNA follows: TGTGCCATCAGCAATAAGGGACTAGCGGAAACAGATACGCAGTATTTT. The chain links TRBV10-3 to TRBJ2-3; 11 nucleotides agree with TRBD2. The CDR3 runs to 16 residues. J was trimmed by 3 bases and V by 6 bases; bases with no gene match: 8. Germline-derived CDR1 and CDR2 are ENHRY and SYGVKD.

This clone was found once. The chain uses TRBV6-6 and TRBJ1-1; D is undetermined. Trimming took off 0 bases at V and 6 bases at J, with 14 bases between the two ends. This CDR3 spans 15 amino acids. Germline V CDR1 and CDR2: MNHNY, SVGAGI (reference sequence). CDR3 sequence: CASSYSIEGRAEAFF. The CDR3 DNA reads as TGTGCCAGCAGTTACTCGATTGAGGGTAGGGCTGAAGCTTTCTTT.

The chain combines TRBV2 with TRBJ2-5; D unclear. The V gene's germline CDR1 is SNHLY and CDR2 FYNNEI. This CDR3 has 11 residues. Trimming took off 5 bases at V and 5 bases at J, with 6 bases between the two ends. CDR3: CASSPEETQYF. For the CDR3, the DNA is TGTGCCAGCAGTCCTGAGGAGACCCAGTACTTC.

The chain has TRBV7-9 and TRBJ2-2, with 10 bases fitting TRBD2. Germline trimming cut 6 bases from V and 6 bases from J; bases unmatched to any gene: 13. This CDR3 has 17 residues. Germline CDR1 and CDR2: SEHNR and FQNEAQ (reference sequence). CDR3 sequence reads: CASSHDPSGSFAGELFF. CDR3 nucleotides: TGTGCCAGCAGTCATGACCCTAGCGGGAGTTTCGCCGGGGAGCTGTTTTTT.

This chain links TRBV19 with TRBJ1-5; perhaps TRBD1 as D (5 bases). The germline gives CDR1 LNHDA, CDR2 SQIVND (reference sequence). V was cut by 6 bases and J by 5 bases, with 20 bases left in between. The CDR3 has 16 amino acids. CDR3 sequence (DNA): TGTGCCAGTAGCCCTCCCATGAGGCTAGGGGATCAGCCCCAGCATTTT. It translates to CASSPPMRLGDQPQHF. Full variable domain (outside the CDR3, taken from reference TRBV19 and TRBJ1-5): DGGITQSPKYLFRKEGQNVTLSCEQNLNHDAMYWYRQDPGQGLRLIYYSQIVNDFQKGDIAEGYSVSREKKESFPLTVTSAQKNPTAFYLCASSPPMRLGDQPQHFGDGTRLSIL.

V and J are TRBV5-1 and TRBJ2-7; D remains unclear. The CDR3 is made up of 12 amino acids. Trimming cost V 4 bases and J 0 bases, with 5 bases left between them. The germline CDR1 and CDR2 sequences are SGHRS and YFSETQ. CDR3 sequence reads: CASSVSSYEQYF. CDR3 DNA sequence: TGCGCCAGCAGCGTGAGCTCCTACGAGCAGTACTTC.

The V call is TRBV25-1, the J call TRBJ2-5; 9 positions match TRBD1. Per germline, CDR1 MGHDK and CDR2 SYGVNS. The CDR3 contains 14 residues. Germline trimming cut 4 bases from V and 11 bases from J; bases unmatched to any gene: 11. CDR3 sequence (DNA): TGTGCCAGCAGTGCCCAGGGACAGGGTCGTGGGCAGTACTTC. It encodes CASSAQGQGRGQYF.

This chain uses TRBV21-1 with TRBJ2-2; the D segment call TRBD1 is taken from the table without a DNA check. TRBV21-1 is designated a pseudogene. CDR3 length: 15 residues. CDR3 loop: CASSLTGTGVGELFF. DNA of the CDR3: TGTGCCAGCAGCCTGACCGGGACAGGGGTCGGGGAGCTGTTTTTT.

This clone was picked up a small number of times. The same CDR3 arises from other DNA sequences in this sample as well. The chain joins TRBV7-8 to TRBJ2-7; weak D call: TRBD1 (6 bases). V was shortened by 7 bases and J by 2 bases, with 12 bases between the two germline ends. The CDR3 spans 13 residues. From germline, CDR1 is SGHVS and CDR2 FQNEAQ. CDR3 region: CASKQGPAYEQYF. CDR3 bases: TGTGCCAGCAAGCAGGGGCCGGCCTACGAGCAGTACTTC.

This clone was picked up a small number of times. The chain combines TRBV19 with TRBJ2-7; 8 bases are a match to TRBD1. CDR1 is LNHDA, CDR2 SQIVND, per germline (reference sequence). Germline trimming cut 9 bases from V and 2 bases from J; bases unmatched to any gene: 12. There are 15 residues in the CDR3. The CDR3 DNA reads TGTGCCAGCAGACAGGGGCTCAGGGGAACCTACGAGCAGTACTTC. It encodes CASRQGLRGTYEQYF.

This clone was picked up a small number of times. This chain connects TRBV7-8 to TRBJ1-1; weak D call: TRBD1 (6 bases). The CDR3 spans 14 residues. The V gene lost 4 bases and the J gene lost 1 base, with 10 bases spanning the gap. Looked up from germline, CDR1 is SGHVS and CDR2 is FQNEAQ. The CDR3 here is CASSYGTSNTEAFF. CDR3 bases: TGTGCCAGCAGCTACGGGACATCGAACACTGAAGCTTTCTTT. Full variable domain (rest looked up from reference TRBV7-8 and TRBJ1-1): GAGVSQSPRYKVAKRGQDVALRCDPISGHVSLFWYQQALGQGPEFLTYFQNEAQLDKSGLPSDRFFAERPEGSVSTLKIQRTQQEDSAVYLCASSYGTSNTEAFFGQGTRLTVV.

The chain joins TRBV10-2 to TRBJ2-3; 10 nucleotides agree with TRBD2. Per germline, CDR1 WSHSY and CDR2 SAAADI. The junction had 0 bases not matched to a gene; V was cut back by 8 bases and J by 1 base. The CDR3 covers 13 residues. The DNA of the CDR3 is TGCGCCAGCGGACTAGCGGGCACAGATACGCAGTATTTT. Its protein is CASGLAGTDTQYF.

This CDR3 reads CASSPRGALYGYTF. CDR3 coding DNA: TGTGCCAGCAGCCCACGGGGGGCTCTCTATGGCTACACCTTC. The V call is TRBV5-8, the J call TRBJ1-2; D might be TRBD1 (6 bases). V was clipped by 4 bases and J by 4 bases, with 14 bases between them. The CDR3 spans 14 residues. Germline CDR1 reads SGHTS; CDR2 reads YDEGEE. Variable domain in full (rest from reference TRBV5-8 and TRBJ1-2): EAGVTQSPTHLIKTRGQQATLRCSPISGHTSVYWYQQALGLGLQFLLWYDEGEERNRGNFPPRFSGRQFPNYSSELNVNALELEDSALYLCASSPRGALYGYTFGSGTRLTVV.

V gene TRBV2 combines with J gene TRBJ1-1; the D is unclear. CDR3 length: 13 amino acids. Looked up from germline, CDR1 is SNHLY and CDR2 is FYNNEI. Trimming took off 11 bases at V and 1 base at J, with 14 bases between the two ends. DNA for the CDR3: TGTGCCCATATGATGGTAGCGAACACTGAAGCTTTCTTT. It translates to CAHMMVANTEAFF.

This clone was seen only a few times. The V and J genes are TRBV15 and TRBJ2-7; the D gene is possibly TRBD2 (5 bases). Germline V gene data show CDR1 as LNHNV and CDR2 as YYDKDF (reference sequence). V lost 8 bases, J lost 7 bases, and 18 bases lay in between. This CDR3 comprises 13 residues. This CDR3 is CATGSDYALEQYF. The CDR3 nucleotides are TGTGCCACCGGGTCCGACTACGCCTTGGAGCAGTACTTC. Together with reference TRBV15 and TRBJ2-7, the CDR3 gives the full variable domain: DAMVIQNPRYQVTQFGKPVTLSCSQTLNHNVMYWYQQKSSQAPKLLFHYYDKDFNNEADTPDNFQSRRPNTSFCFLDIRSPGLGDTAMYLCATGSDYALEQYFGPGTRLTVT.

V gene TRBV7-9 combines with J gene TRBJ2-3; 7 bases match TRBD2. Germline CDR1 is SEHNR and CDR2 is FQNEAQ (reference sequence). This CDR3 is built from 14 residues. V shed 5 bases, J shed 3 bases, and the junction held 5 bases outside the gene matches. The CDR3 nucleotides are TGTGCCAGCAGCCAAGAGGGAGGGACAGATACGCAGTATTTT. Translation: CASSQEGGTDTQYF.

The rearrangement uses TRBV2 and TRBJ1-2, with TRBD1 identical over 11 bases. The CDR3 runs to 15 residues. The germline CDR1 and CDR2 sequences are SNHLY and FYNNEI. J gave up 5 bases and V 1 base, and 3 bases lay outside the gene matches. The CDR3 loop is CASSEGGQGAYGYTF. The CDR3 DNA sequence: TGTGCCAGCAGTGAAGGTGGACAGGGGGCTTATGGCTACACCTTC.